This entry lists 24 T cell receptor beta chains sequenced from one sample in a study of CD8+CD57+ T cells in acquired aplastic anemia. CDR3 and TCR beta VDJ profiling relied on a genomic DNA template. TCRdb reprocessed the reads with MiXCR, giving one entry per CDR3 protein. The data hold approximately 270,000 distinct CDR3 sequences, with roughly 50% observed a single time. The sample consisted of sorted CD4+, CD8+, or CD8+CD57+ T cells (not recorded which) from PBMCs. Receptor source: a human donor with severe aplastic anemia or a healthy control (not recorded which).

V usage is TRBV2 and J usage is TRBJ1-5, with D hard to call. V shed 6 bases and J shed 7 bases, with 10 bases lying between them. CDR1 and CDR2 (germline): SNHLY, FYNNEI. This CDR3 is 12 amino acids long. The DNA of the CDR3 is TGTGCCAGCAGGGGAGAGAGCCAGCCCCAGCATTTT. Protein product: CASRGESQPQHF.

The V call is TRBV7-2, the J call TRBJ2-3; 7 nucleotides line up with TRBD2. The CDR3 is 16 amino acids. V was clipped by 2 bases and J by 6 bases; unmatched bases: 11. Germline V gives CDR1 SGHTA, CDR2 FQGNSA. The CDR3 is CASSLRPGLGGDTQYF. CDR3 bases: TGTGCCAGCAGCTTAAGACCAGGACTAGGAGGCGATACGCAGTATTTT.

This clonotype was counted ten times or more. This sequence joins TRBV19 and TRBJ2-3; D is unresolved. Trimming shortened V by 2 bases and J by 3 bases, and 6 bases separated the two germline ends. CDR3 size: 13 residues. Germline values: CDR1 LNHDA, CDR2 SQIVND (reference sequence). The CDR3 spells CASSISTTDTQYF. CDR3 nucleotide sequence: TGTGCCAGTAGTATATCGACGACAGATACGCAGTATTTT.

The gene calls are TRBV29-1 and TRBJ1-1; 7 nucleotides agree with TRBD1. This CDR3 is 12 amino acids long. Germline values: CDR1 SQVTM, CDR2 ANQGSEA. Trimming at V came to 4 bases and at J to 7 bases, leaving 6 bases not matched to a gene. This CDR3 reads CSVGPGTVEAFF. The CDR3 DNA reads TGCAGCGTTGGGCCCGGGACAGTTGAAGCTTTCTTT.

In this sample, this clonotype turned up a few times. This chain's CDR3 is CASSERETDTQYF. DNA of the CDR3: TGTGCCAGCAGTGAGAGGGAAACAGATACGCAGTATTTT. This sequence joins TRBV2 and TRBJ2-3; TRBD2 might be the D (5 bases). Germline CDR1 and CDR2: SNHLY and FYNNEI. V lost 3 bases and J lost 3, with 7 bases in between. This CDR3 has 13 amino acids.

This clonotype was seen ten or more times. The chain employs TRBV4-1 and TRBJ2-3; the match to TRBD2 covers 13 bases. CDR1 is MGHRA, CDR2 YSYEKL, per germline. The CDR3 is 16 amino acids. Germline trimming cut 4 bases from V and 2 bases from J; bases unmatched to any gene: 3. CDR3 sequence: CASSPGTSGNTDTQYF. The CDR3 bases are TGCGCCAGCAGCCCGGGGACTAGCGGGAACACAGATACGCAGTATTTT.

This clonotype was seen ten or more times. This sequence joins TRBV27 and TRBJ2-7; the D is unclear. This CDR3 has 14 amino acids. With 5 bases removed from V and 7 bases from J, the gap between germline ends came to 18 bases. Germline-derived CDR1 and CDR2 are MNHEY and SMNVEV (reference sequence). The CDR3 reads CASSPRSGPREQYF. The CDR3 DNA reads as TGTGCCAGCAGTCCGAGGTCAGGCCCGCGAGAGCAGTACTTC.

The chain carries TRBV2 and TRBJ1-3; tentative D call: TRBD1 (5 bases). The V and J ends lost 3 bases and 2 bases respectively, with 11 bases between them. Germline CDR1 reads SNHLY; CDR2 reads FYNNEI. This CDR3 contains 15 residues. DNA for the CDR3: TGTGCCAGCAGTGATAGCGGGGCCACTGGAAACACCATATATTTT. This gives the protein CASSDSGATGNTIYF.

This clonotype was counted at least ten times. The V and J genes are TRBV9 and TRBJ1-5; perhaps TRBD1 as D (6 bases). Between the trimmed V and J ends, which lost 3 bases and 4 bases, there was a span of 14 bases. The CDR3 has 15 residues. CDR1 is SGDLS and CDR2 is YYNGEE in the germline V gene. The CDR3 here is CASSEEGDRNQPQHF. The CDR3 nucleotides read TGTGCCAGCAGCGAGGAGGGAGACAGGAATCAGCCCCAGCATTTT.

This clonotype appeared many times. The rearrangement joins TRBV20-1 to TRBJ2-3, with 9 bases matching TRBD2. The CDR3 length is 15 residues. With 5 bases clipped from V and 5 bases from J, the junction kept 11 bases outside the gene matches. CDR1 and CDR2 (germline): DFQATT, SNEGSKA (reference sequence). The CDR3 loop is CSASGGGVNEDTQYF. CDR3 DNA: TGCAGTGCTTCCGGCGGGGGGGTGAACGAAGATACGCAGTATTTT.

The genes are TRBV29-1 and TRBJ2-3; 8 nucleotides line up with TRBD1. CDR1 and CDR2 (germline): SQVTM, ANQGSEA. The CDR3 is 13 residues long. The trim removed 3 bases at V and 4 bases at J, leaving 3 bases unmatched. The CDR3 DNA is TGCAGCGTTGAGGCAGGGGGCCCAGATACGCAGTATTTT. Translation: CSVEAGGPDTQYF.

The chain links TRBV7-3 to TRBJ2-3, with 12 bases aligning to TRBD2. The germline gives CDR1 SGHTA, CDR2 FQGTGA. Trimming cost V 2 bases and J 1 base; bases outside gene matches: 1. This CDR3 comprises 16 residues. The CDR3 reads CASSLRLAGGTDTQYF. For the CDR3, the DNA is TGTGCCAGCAGCTTACGACTAGCGGGAGGCACAGATACGCAGTATTTT. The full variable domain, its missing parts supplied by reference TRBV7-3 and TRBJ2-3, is GAGVSQTPSNKVTEKGKYVELRCDPISGHTALYWYRQSLGQGPEFLIYFQGTGAADDSGLPNDRFFAVRPEGSVSTLKIQRTERGDSAVYLCASSLRLAGGTDTQYFGPGTRLTVL.

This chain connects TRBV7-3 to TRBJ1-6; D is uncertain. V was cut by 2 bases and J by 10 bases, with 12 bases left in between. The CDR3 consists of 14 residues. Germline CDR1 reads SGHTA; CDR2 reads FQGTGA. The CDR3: CASSLDPGRSPLHF. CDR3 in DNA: TGTGCCAGCAGCTTAGACCCGGGCCGCTCACCCCTCCACTTT.

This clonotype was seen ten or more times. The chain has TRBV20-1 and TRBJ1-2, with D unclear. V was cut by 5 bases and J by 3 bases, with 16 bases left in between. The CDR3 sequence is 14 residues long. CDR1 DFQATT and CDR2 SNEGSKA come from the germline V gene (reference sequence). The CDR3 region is CSAGRGVVDYGYTF. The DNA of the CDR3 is TGCAGTGCTGGACGTGGCGTAGTGGACTATGGCTACACCTTC.

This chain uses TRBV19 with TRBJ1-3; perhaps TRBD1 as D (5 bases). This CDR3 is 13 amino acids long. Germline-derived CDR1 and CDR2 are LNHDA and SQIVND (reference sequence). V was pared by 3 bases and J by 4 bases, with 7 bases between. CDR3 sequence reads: CASSIDRGNTIYF. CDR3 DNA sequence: TGTGCCAGTAGTATTGACAGAGGAAACACCATATATTTT.

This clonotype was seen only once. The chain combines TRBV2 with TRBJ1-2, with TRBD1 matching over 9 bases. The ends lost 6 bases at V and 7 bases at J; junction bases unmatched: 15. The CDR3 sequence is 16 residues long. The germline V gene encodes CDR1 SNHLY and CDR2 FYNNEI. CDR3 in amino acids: CASSELQGAGGGGYTF. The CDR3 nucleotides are TGTGCCAGCAGCGAACTACAGGGGGCAGGGGGTGGTGGCTACACCTTC.

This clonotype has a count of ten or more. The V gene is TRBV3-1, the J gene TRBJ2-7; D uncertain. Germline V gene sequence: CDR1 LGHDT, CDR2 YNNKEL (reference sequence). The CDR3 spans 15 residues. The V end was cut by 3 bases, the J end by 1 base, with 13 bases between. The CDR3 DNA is TGTGCCAGCAGCCACCTATCGGGTCAGTCCTACGAGCAGTACTTC. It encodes CASSHLSGQSYEQYF.

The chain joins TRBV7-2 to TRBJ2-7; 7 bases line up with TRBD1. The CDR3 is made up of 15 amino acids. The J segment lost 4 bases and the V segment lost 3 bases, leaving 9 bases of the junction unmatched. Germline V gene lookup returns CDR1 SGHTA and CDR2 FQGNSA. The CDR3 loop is CASSFRRDRLYEQYF. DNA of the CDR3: TGTGCCAGCAGCTTCCGCCGGGACAGACTTTACGAGCAGTACTTC.

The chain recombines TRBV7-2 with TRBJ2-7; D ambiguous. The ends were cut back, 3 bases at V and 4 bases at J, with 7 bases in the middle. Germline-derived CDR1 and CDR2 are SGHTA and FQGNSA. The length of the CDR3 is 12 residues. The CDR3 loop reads CASSFDPYEQYF. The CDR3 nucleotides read TGTGCCAGCAGCTTCGACCCATACGAGCAGTACTTC.

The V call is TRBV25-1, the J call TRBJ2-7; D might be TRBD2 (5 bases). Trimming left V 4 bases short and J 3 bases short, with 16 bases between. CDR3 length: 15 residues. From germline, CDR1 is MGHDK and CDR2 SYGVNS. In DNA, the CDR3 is TGTGCCAGCAGTGCTATGAGGCTGGGAGACTACGAGCAGTACTTC. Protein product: CASSAMRLGDYEQYF.

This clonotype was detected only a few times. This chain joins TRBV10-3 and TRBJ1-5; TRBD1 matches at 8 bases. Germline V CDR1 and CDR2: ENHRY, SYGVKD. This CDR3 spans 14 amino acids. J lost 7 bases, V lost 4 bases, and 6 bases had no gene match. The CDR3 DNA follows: TGTGCCATCAGTGCGACAGGGGATGAGCAGCCCCAGCATTTT. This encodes CAISATGDEQPQHF.

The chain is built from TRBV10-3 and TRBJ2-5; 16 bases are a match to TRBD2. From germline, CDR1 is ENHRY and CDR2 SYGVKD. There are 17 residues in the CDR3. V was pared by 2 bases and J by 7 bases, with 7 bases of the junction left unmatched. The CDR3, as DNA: TGTGCCATCAGTGAGACCGGGACTAGCGGGGGGGGAGGGACCCAGTACTTC. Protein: CAISETGTSGGGGTQYF.

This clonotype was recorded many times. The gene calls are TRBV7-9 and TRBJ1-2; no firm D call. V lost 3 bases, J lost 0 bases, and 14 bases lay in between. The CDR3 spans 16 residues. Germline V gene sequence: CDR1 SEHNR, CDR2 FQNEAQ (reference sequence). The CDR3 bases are TGTGCCAGCAGCTTCAGGAGGCAGCCGGCTAACTATGGCTACACCTTC. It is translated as CASSFRRQPANYGYTF.

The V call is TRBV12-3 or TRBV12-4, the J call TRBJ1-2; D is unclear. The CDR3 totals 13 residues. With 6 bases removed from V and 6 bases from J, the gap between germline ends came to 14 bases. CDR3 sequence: CASSPYGENGYTF. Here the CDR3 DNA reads TGTGCCAGCAGCCCCTACGGGGAAAATGGCTACACCTTC.